A selection of T cell receptor beta chains follows, all from one sample in a study of cytomegalovirus exposure and HLA in healthy donors. The repertoire was sequenced with immunoSEQ multiplex PCR; TCRdb's copy has only in-frame clones and lacks some. The sample yields over 100,000 clones, 55% to 65% seen once. Sequencing was performed on PBMCs. These receptors were obtained from a man in his forties in good health and CMV-seropositive. Both conserved end residues are part of each CDR3. D genes are given only for firm matches. The size of a clone is reported for some rows only, either as once, few or many, or as a class for expanded clones.

TRBV2	TRBJ2-1	NA	NA	CASRSGQSYNEQFF	TGTGCCAGCAGATCCGGACAGAGTTACAATGAGCAGTTCTTC
TRBV5-1	TRBJ2-7	once	TRBD1	CASSLPGTGANEQYF	TGCGCCAGCAGCTTACCCGGGACAGGGGCGAACGAGCAGTACTTC
TRBV23-1	TRBJ2-7	NA	TRBD1	CASSHGDREDYEQYF	TGCGCCAGCAGTCACGGGGACAGGGAAGACTACGAGCAGTACTTC
TRBV5-1	TRBJ1-3	NA	TRBD1	CASSSQGQGSGNTIYF	TGCGCCAGCAGCTCCCAAGGACAGGGGTCTGGAAACACCATATATTTT
TRBV5-1	TRBJ2-3	NA	NA	CASSLRGSTDTQYF	TGCGCCAGCAGCTTGAGAGGAAGCACAGATACGCAGTATTTT
TRBV10-3	TRBJ1-1	NA	NA	CAISVDSLNTEAFF	TGTGCCATCAGTGTTGACAGTTTGAACACTGAAGCTTTCTTT
TRBV4-1	TRBJ1-2	NA	TRBD1	CASRMTGSNYGYTF	TGCGCCAGCAGGATGACAGGGAGTAATTATGGCTACACCTTC
TRBV11-2	TRBJ2-1	few	NA	CASGQPAEGDEQFF	TGTGCCAGCGGCCAGCCAGCGGAGGGCGATGAGCAGTTCTTC
TRBV5-4	TRBJ2-7	NA	NA	CASSLPRGDEQYF	TGTGCCAGCAGCTTACCCAGGGGGGACGAGCAGTACTTC
TRBV5-6	TRBJ2-1	NA	TRBD2	CASGGTSGADEQFF	TGTGCCAGTGGCGGGACTAGCGGGGCCGATGAGCAGTTCTTC
TRBV7-8	TRBJ2-3	once	NA	CASSPPDRYTDTQYF	TGTGCCAGCAGCCCACCCGACAGGTATACAGATACGCAGTATTTT
TRBV27	TRBJ2-3	NA	NA	CASKLVDTDTQYF	TGTGCCAGCAAGCTGGTTGACACAGATACGCAGTATTTT
TRBV14	TRBJ1-6	NA	NA	CASSQSSGARSPLHF	TGTGCCAGCAGCCAATCTTCAGGGGCGAGATCACCCCTCCACTTT
TRBV5-5	TRBJ1-2	NA	TRBD1	CASSLVQGANGYTF	TGTGCCAGCAGCTTAGTTCAGGGGGCGAATGGCTACACCTTC
TRBV7-9	TRBJ2-1	NA	NA	CASSTTRRDNEQFF	TGTGCCAGCTCCACCACTAGACGGGACAATGAGCAGTTCTTC
TRBV7-9	TRBJ2-7	NA	TRBD2	CASSRGGSYEQYF	TGTGCCAGCAGCCGCGGGGGGTCCTACGAGCAGTACTTC
TRBV7-9	TRBJ2-3	NA	NA	CASSLERGHTDTQYF	TGTGCCAGCAGCTTAGAGAGGGGACACACAGATACGCAGTATTTT
TRBV4-2	TRBJ2-7	few	NA	CASSQARDYEQYF	TGTGCCAGCAGCCAAGCGAGAGACTACGAGCAGTACTTC
TRBV18	TRBJ2-2	NA	TRBD1	CASSRGQGGTGELFF	TGTGCCAGCTCACGCGGACAGGGGGGCACCGGGGAGCTGTTTTTT
TRBV4-1	TRBJ1-1	NA	NA	CASSHRGLTMNTEAFF	TGCGCCAGCAGCCATAGGGGATTGACCATGAACACTGAAGCTTTCTTT
TRBV2	TRBJ1-5	few	NA	CASSDDRSYQPQHF	TGTGCCAGCAGTGATGACAGGAGTTATCAGCCCCAGCATTTT
TRBV6-6	TRBJ2-7	NA	TRBD1	CASRLEGQASYEQYF	TGTGCCAGCAGGCTAGAGGGACAGGCCTCCTACGAGCAGTACTTC
TRBV4-2	TRBJ2-3	once	TRBD2	CASSARTSPTDTQYF	TGTGCCAGCAGCGCCCGGACTAGTCCGACAGATACGCAGTATTTT
TRBV7-9	TRBJ2-1	NA	TRBD1	CASSSEFGGQGFF	TGTGCCAGCAGCTCGGAGTTTGGGGGACAGGGTTTCTTC
TRBV18	TRBJ1-4	NA	TRBD1	CASSHDREGAKLFF	TGTGCCAGCTCACACGACAGGGAAGGGGCAAAACTGTTTTTT
TRBV5-1	TRBJ2-6	NA	NA	CASSPQGTGANVLTF	TGCGCCAGCAGCCCGCAGGGAACTGGGGCCAACGTCCTGACTTTC
TRBV4-1	TRBJ2-7	NA	TRBD2	CASSLTGTSGSSYEQYF	TGCGCCAGCAGCCTTACCGGGACTAGCGGGAGCTCCTACGAGCAGTACTTC
TRBV14	TRBJ1-2	NA	NA	CASSQGAGGWSSGYTF	TGTGCCAGCAGCCAAGGAGCGGGGGGCTGGAGTAGTGGCTACACCTTC
TRBV6-5	TRBJ2-3	many	TRBD1	CASSYSTGASTDTQYF	TGTGCCAGCAGTTACTCGACAGGGGCGAGCACAGATACGCAGTATTTT
TRBV5-4	TRBJ2-3	NA	NA	CASSLGGTSSTDTQYF	TGTGCCAGCAGCTTGGGAGGGACATCCAGTACAGATACGCAGTATTTT
TRBV2	TRBJ2-2	NA	NA	CASRGLNTGELFF	TGTGCCAGCAGGGGCTTGAACACCGGGGAGCTGTTTTTT
TRBV27	TRBJ1-2	few	NA	CASSLGTQGGYTF	TGTGCCAGCAGTTTAGGGACTCAAGGGGGCTACACCTTC
TRBV2	TRBJ2-5	few	TRBD1	CASSNHGTGEETQYF	TGTGCCAGCAGTAACCATGGGACAGGGGAAGAGACCCAGTACTTC
TRBV10-3	TRBJ2-7	few	TRBD1	CASGTGGYEQYF	TGTGCCAGCGGGACAGGCGGCTACGAGCAGTACTTC
TRBV7-8	TRBJ2-2	few	TRBD2	CASSGTSGSGIGELFF	TGTGCCAGCAGCGGTACTAGCGGGAGTGGAATCGGGGAGCTGTTTTTT
TRBV2	TRBJ2-5	NA	NA	CARTEGETQYF	TGTGCCAGGACTGAGGGTGAGACCCAGTACTTC
TRBV28	TRBJ2-1	NA	TRBD1	CASSHRQGKTEEQFF	TGTGCCAGCAGTCACCGACAGGGTAAGACGGAGGAGCAGTTCTTC
TRBV7-2	TRBJ2-7	once	TRBD2	CASSFPTSGRIEEQYF	TGTGCCAGCAGCTTCCCGACTAGCGGGAGGATTGAGGAGCAGTACTTC
TRBV5-1	TRBJ2-2	NA	NA	CASSFDRRNTGELFF	TGCGCCAGCAGCTTCGACAGGAGGAACACCGGGGAGCTGTTTTTT
TRBV5-4	TRBJ2-5	once	NA	CASTLFNRRGSQETQYF	TGTGCCAGCACCCTGTTCAACCGACGGGGGTCACAAGAGACCCAGTACTTC
TRBV5-1	TRBJ2-7	NA	TRBD2	CASSLLAGGNYEQYF	TGCGCCAGCAGCTTGCTGGCGGGGGGCAACTACGAGCAGTACTTC
TRBV6-1	TRBJ1-1	few	TRBD1	CASNQGGAVEAFF	TGTGCCAGCAACCAAGGGGGCGCGGTTGAAGCTTTCTTT
TRBV6-5	TRBJ2-2	NA	NA	CASTQGVTGELFF	TGTGCCAGCACCCAAGGGGTGACCGGGGAGCTGTTTTTT
TRBV6-5	TRBJ2-7	NA	TRBD1	CASSYRAGGSYEQYF	TGTGCCAGCAGTTACAGGGCAGGGGGCTCCTACGAGCAGTACTTC